Listed below are T cell receptor beta chains from one sample, sequenced in a study of cytotoxic CD8 clonotypes in ibrutinib-treated CLL. Libraries were prepared by immunoSEQ multiplex PCR; TCRdb keeps only in-frame clonotypes and omits some of them. The data hold approximately 45,000 clones, with 60% to 80% observed a single time. Material: PBMCs, obtained after 12 months of ibrutinib treatment. The receptors here all came from a human donor with chronic lymphocytic leukemia. Each CDR3 is given with its conserved first and last residue. The D gene is left open where the match is weak. Some rows mark clone size as missing; the rest say once, few, many or name a class of expanded clone.

clone size,J gene,D gene,V gene,CDR3 DNA,CDR3 protein
.,TRBJ1-5,.,TRBV19,TGTGCCAGTTGGTGGGGGGGCCATCAGCCCCAGCATTTT,CASWWGGHQPQHF
medium-sized,TRBJ1-6,.,TRBV14,TGTGCCAGCAGCCAAGCCCTCGGAGGACAACCTCGGGTGGCCCTCCACTTT,CASSQALGGQPRVALHF
.,TRBJ1-6,.,TRBV18,TGTGCCAGCTCTATACAGGGAGGGGTTTTAGGGAATTCACCCCTCCACTTT,CASSIQGGVLGNSPLHF
.,TRBJ2-2,.,TRBV28,TGTGCCAGCAGTTTAACTCCGGTTCCGGGGGAGCTGTTTTTT,CASSLTPVPGELFF
.,TRBJ2-5,.,TRBV7-2,TGTGCCAGCAGCTTAGGATTTGCGGGAATAGGGGAGACCCAGTACTTC,CASSLGFAGIGETQYF
.,TRBJ2-5,.,TRBV6-1,TGTGCCAGCGTCTTAGAGCAAGAGACCCAGTACTTC,CASVLEQETQYF
.,TRBJ1-5,TRBD1,TRBV19,TGTGCCAGTAGTATATCCGGGACAGGGTCCCAGCCCCAGCATTTT,CASSISGTGSQPQHF
.,TRBJ1-5,.,TRBV5-1,TGCGCCAGCAGCTTGCGGGCCAGGACGGTCGGAAGCAATCAGCCCCAGCATTTT,CASSLRARTVGSNQPQHF
.,TRBJ2-2,TRBD1,TRBV5-6,TGTGCCAGCAGCTTGGCCGGACAGGTTGTTCGTTCCACCGGGGAGCTGTTTTTT,CASSLAGQVVRSTGELFF
few,TRBJ2-3,TRBD2,TRBV9,TGTGCCAGCAGCCCATTTGGCGGGGGGGGAAATACGCAGTATTTT,CASSPFGGGGNTQYF
few,TRBJ2-7,.,TRBV10-3,TGTGCCATCAGTGAGCCCGGTGCCCTGGGGGTCCACGAGCAGTACTTC,CAISEPGALGVHEQYF
.,TRBJ2-7,.,TRBV5-6,TGTGCCAGCAGCCGGGGGACGGAGCAGTACTTC,CASSRGTEQYF
.,TRBJ2-5,.,TRBV29-1,TGCAGCGTTGGGGAACAGAGCCAAGAGACCCAGTACTTC,CSVGEQSQETQYF
.,TRBJ1-1,.,TRBV28,TGTGCCAGCAGGACCCAGGTATACACTGAAGCTTTCTTT,CASRTQVYTEAFF
.,TRBJ2-1,.,TRBV28,TGTGCCAGCAGCCCGACAGGATACAATGAGCAGTTCTTC,CASSPTGYNEQFF
.,TRBJ2-3,.,TRBV5-1,TGCGCCAGCAGCTGGGTAGCGTCCAACACAGATACGCAGTATTTT,CASSWVASNTDTQYF
few,TRBJ1-1,TRBD1,TRBV2,TGTGCCAGCAGTGTGGACAGGGTCAACACTGAAGCTTTCTTT,CASSVDRVNTEAFF
.,TRBJ2-7,TRBD2,TRBV18,TGTGCCAGCTCACCACTGGCGGGGGAGTACGAGCAGTACTTC,CASSPLAGEYEQYF
once,TRBJ2-4,.,TRBV19,TGTGCCAGTAGTATGATAAACATTCAGTACTTC,CASSMINIQYF
few,TRBJ1-6,.,TRBV5-1,TGCGCCAGCAGCAATAGGGTCGAATCGATAGGGGTGTCACCCCTCCACTTT,CASSNRVESIGVSPLHF
few,TRBJ1-6,TRBD1,TRBV6-5,TGTGCCAGCAGTTACTCGGCAGGGGGCCAATCACCCCTCCACTTT,CASSYSAGGQSPLHF